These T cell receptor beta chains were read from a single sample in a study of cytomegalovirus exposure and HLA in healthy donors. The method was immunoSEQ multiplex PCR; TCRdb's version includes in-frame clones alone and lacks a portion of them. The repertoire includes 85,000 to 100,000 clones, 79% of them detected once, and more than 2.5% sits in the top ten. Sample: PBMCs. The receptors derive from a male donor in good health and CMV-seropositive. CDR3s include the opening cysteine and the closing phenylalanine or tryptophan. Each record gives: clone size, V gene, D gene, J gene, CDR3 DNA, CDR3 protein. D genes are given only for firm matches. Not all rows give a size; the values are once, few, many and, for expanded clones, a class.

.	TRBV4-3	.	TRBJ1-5	TGCGCCAGCAGCCAAGACAGGCATAGCAATCAGCCCCAGCATTTT	CASSQDRHSNQPQHF
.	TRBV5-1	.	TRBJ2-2	TGCGCCAGCAGCTTGGTTCTCGGGGGTTCCGGGGAGCTGTTTTTT	CASSLVLGGSGELFF
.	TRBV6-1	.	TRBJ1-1	TGTGCCAGCACTCCACTTGACAGAAGCACTGAAGCTTTCTTT	CASTPLDRSTEAFF
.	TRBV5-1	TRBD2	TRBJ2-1	TGCGCCAGCAGCGGGACTAGCGGGGGGCCCCCTGACGGGCAGTTCTTC	CASSGTSGGPPDGQFF
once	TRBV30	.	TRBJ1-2	TGTGCCTGGAACGTGAAGGAGGGAGCCTACACCTTC	CAWNVKEGAYTF
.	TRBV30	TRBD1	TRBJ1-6	TGTGCCTCAATGGGACAGGTGCGGTCACCCCTCCACTTT	CASMGQVRSPLHF
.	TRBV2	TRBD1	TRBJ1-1	TGTGCCAGCAGTGAGCTGGGACAGGGGAACACTGAAGCTTTCTTT	CASSELGQGNTEAFF
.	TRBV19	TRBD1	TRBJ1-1	TGTGCCAGTAGTCCCCGAAAGGGGGCCTTGAACACTGAAGCTTTCTTT	CASSPRKGALNTEAFF
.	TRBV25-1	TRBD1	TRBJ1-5	TGTGCCAGCAGCCAAACCGGGACAGGGGGGAATCAGCCCCAGCATTTT	CASSQTGTGGNQPQHF
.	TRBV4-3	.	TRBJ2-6	TGCGCCAGCAGCCAAGACGGTGGGGCCAACGTCCTGACTTTC	CASSQDGGANVLTF
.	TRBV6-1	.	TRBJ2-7	TGTGCCAGCAGTGTCTCATTCCGGGACACCACCTACGAGCAGTACTTC	CASSVSFRDTTYEQYF
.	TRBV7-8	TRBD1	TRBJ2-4	TGTGCCAGCAGCTTAGTGGGACAGGTCGCCAAAAACATTCAGTACTTC	CASSLVGQVAKNIQYF